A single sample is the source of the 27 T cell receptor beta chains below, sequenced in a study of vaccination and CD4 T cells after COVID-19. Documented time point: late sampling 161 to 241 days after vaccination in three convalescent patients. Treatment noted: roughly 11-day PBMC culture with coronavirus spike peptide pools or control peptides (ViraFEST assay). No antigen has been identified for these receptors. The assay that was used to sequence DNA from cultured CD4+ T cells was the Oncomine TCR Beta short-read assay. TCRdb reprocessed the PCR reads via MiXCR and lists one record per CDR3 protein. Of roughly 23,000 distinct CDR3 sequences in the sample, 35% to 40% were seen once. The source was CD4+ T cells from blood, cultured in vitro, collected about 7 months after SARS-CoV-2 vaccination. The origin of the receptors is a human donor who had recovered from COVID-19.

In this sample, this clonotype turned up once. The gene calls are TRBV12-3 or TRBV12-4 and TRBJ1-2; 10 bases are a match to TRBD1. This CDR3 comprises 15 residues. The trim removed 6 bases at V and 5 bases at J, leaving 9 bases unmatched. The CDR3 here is CASSHWRDRGYGYTF. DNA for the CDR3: TGTGCCAGCAGCCACTGGCGGGACAGGGGATATGGCTACACCTTC.

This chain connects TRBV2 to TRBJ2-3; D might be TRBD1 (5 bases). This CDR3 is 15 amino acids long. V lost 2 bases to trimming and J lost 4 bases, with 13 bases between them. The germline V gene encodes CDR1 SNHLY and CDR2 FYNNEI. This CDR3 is CASSEMGQGADTQYF. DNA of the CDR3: TGTGCCAGCAGTGAAATGGGGCAGGGCGCAGATACGCAGTATTTT.

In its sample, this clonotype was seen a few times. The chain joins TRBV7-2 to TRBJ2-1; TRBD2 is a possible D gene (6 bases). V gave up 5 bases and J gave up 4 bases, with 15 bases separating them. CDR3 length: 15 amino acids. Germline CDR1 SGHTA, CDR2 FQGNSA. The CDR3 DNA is TGTGCCAGCAGCCGATCTTGGGGGAGGTACAATGAGCAGTTCTTC. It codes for CASSRSWGRYNEQFF.

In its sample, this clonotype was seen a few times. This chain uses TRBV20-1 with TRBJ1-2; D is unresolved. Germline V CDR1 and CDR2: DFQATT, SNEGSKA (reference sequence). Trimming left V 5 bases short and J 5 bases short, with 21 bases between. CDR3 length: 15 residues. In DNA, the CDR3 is TGCAGTGCTCCTAGTCACGCCCGGCCCCCTTATGGCTACACCTTC. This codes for CSAPSHARPPYGYTF.

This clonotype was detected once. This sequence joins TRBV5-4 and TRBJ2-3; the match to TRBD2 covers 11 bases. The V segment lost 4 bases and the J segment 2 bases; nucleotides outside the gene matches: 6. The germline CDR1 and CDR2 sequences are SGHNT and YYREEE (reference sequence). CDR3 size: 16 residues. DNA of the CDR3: TGTGCCAGCAGCACCCATAGCGGGGGGGCCACAGATACGCAGTATTTT. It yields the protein CASSTHSGGATDTQYF.

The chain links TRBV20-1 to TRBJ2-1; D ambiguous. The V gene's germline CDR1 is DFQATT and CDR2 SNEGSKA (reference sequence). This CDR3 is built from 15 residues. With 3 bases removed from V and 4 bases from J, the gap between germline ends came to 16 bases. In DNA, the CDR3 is TGCAGTGCTAGTCCCAGGCGGCTTAGGTACAATGAGCAGTTCTTC. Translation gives CSASPRRLRYNEQFF.

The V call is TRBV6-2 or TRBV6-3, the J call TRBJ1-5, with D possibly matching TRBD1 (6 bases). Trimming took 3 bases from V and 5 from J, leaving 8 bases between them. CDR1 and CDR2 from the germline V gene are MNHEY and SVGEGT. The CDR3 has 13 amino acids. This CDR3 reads CASSYTGHQPQHF. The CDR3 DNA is TGTGCCAGCAGTTATACAGGGCATCAGCCCCAGCATTTT.

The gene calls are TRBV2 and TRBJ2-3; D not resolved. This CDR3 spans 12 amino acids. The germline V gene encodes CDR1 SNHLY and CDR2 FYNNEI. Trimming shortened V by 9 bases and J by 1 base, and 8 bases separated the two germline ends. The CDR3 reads CASRGGTDTQYF. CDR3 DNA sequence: TGTGCCAGTCGCGGCGGCACAGATACGCAGTATTTT. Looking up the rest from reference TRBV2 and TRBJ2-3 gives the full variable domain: EPEVTQTPSHQVTQMGQEVILRCVPISNHLYFYWYRQILGQKVEFLVSFYNNEISEKSEIFDDQFSVERPDGSNFTLKIRSTKLEDSAMYFCASRGGTDTQYFGPGTRLTVL.

CDR3 loop: CAIRRQGDDNEQYF. The CDR3 region has the DNA TGTGCCATCAGAAGACAGGGGGACGACAACGAGCAGTACTTC. This chain joins TRBV10-3 and TRBJ2-7; 9 bases are a match to TRBD1. Germline trimming cut 6 bases from V and 5 bases from J; bases unmatched to any gene: 8. This CDR3 contains 14 residues. Germline values: CDR1 ENHRY, CDR2 SYGVKD.

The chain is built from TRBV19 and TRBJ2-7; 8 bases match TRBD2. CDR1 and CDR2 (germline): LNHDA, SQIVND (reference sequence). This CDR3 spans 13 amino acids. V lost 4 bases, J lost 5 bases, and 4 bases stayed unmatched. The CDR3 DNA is TGTGCCAGTAGTAAGCAGCGGGAGAACGAGCAGTACTTC. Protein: CASSKQRENEQYF.

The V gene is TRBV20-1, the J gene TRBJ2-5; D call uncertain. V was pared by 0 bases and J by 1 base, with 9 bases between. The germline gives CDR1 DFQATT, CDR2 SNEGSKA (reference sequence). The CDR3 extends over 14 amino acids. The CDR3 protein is CSARDFRIQETQYF. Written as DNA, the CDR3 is TGCAGTGCTAGAGATTTCAGAATCCAAGAGACCCAGTACTTC.

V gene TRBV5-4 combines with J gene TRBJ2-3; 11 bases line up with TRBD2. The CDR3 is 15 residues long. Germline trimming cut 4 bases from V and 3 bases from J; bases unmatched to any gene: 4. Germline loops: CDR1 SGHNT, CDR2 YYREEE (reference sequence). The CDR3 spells CASSPLAGVTDTQYF. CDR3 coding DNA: TGTGCCAGCAGCCCACTAGCGGGAGTAACAGATACGCAGTATTTT.

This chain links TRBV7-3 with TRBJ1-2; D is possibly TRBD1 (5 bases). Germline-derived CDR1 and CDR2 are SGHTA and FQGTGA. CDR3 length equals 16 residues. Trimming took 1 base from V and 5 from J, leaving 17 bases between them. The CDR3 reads CASSLNPGAGMYGYTF. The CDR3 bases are TGTGCCAGCAGCTTAAATCCCGGTGCAGGGATGTATGGCTACACCTTC.

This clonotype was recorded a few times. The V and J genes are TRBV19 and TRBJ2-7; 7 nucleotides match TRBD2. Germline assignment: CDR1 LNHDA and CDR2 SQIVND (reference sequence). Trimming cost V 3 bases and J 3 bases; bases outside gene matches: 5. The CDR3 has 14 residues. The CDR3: CASSIGASGYEQYF. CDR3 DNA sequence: TGTGCCAGTAGTATCGGGGCTAGCGGCTACGAGCAGTACTTC.

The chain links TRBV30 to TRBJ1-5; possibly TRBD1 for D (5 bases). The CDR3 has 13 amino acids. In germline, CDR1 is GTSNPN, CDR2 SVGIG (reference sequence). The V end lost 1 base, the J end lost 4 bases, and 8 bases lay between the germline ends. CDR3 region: CAWSERGNQPQHF. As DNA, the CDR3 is TGTGCCTGGAGTGAACGGGGGAATCAGCCCCAGCATTTT. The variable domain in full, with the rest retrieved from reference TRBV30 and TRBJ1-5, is SQTIHQWPATLVQPVGSPLSLECTVEGTSNPNLYWYRQAAGRGLQLLFYSVGIGQISSEVPQNLSASRPQDRQFILSSKKLLLSDSGFYLCAWSERGNQPQHFGDGTRLSIL.

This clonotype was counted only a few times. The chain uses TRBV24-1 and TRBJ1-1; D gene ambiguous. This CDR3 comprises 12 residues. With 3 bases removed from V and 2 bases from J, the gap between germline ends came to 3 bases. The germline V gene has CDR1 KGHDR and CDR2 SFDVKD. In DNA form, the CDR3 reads TGTGCCACCAGTGATACTAACACTGAAGCTTTCTTT. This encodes CATSDTNTEAFF.

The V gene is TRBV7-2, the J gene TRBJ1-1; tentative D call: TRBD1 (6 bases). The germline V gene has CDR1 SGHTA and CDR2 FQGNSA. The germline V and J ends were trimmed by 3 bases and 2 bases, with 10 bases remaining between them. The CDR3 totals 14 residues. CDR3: CASSFLGTNTEAFF. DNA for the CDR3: TGTGCCAGCAGCTTCCTCGGGACAAACACTGAAGCTTTCTTT.

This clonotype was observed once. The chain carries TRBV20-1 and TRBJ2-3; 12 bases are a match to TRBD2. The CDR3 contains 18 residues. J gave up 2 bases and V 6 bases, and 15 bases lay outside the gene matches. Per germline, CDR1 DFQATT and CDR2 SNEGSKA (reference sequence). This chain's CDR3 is CSAKSLAGGPPSTDTQYF. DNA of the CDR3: TGCAGTGCCAAGAGTCTAGCGGGGGGGCCCCCCTCCACAGATACGCAGTATTTT.

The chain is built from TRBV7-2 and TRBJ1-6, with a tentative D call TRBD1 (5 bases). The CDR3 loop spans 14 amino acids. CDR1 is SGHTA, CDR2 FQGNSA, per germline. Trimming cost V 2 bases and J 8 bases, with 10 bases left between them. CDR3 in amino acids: CASSLQGWDSPLHF. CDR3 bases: TGTGCCAGCAGCTTACAGGGTTGGGATTCACCCCTCCACTTT. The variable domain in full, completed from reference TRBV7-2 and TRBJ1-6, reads GAGVSQSPSNKVTEKGKDVELRCDPISGHTALYWYRQSLGQGLEFLIYFQGNSAPDKSGLPSDRFSAERTGGSVSTLTIQRTQQEDSAVYLCASSLQGWDSPLHFGNGTRLTVT.

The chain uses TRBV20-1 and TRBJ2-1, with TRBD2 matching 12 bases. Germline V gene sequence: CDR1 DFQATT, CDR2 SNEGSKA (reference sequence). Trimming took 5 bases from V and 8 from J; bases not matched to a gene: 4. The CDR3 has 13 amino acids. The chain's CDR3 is CSAETSGGYEQFF. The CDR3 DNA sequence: TGCAGTGCTGAGACTAGCGGGGGCTATGAGCAGTTCTTC.

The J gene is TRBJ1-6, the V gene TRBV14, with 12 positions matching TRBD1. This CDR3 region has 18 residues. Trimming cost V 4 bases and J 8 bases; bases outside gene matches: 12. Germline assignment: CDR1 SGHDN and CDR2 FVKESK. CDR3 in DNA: TGTGCCAGCAGCCGACACCGGGACAGGGGGCCGGGTGATTCACCCCTCCACTTT. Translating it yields CASSRHRDRGPGDSPLHF.

The CDR3 protein is CASSLYGVGGNQPQHF. The CDR3 DNA is TGCGCCAGCAGCTTGTATGGGGTTGGCGGCAATCAGCCCCAGCATTTT. J is TRBJ1-5 and V is TRBV5-1; no clear D gene. Trimming took 1 base from V and 2 from J, leaving 13 bases between them. This CDR3 comprises 16 residues. The germline CDR1 and CDR2 sequences are SGHRS and YFSETQ. Full variable domain (outside the CDR3, taken from reference TRBV5-1 and TRBJ1-5): KAGVTQTPRYLIKTRGQQVTLSCSPISGHRSVSWYQQTPGQGLQFLFEYFSETQRNKGNFPGRFSGRQFSNSRSEMNVSTLELGDSALYLCASSLYGVGGNQPQHFGDGTRLSIL.

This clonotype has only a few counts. The CDR3 is CASSGQFDQPQHF. The CDR3 bases are TGTGCCAGTAGCGGACAGTTCGATCAGCCCCAGCATTTT. The chain carries TRBV19 and TRBJ1-5; D is perhaps TRBD1 (6 bases). Trimming shortened V by 6 bases and J by 5 bases, and 11 bases separated the two germline ends. Germline lookup yields CDR1 LNHDA and CDR2 SQIVND (reference sequence). The CDR3 covers 13 residues.

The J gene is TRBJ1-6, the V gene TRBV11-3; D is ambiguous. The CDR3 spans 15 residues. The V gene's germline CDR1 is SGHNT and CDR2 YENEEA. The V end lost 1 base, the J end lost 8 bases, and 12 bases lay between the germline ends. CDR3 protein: CASSLVVGSDSPLHF. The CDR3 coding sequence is TGTGCCAGCAGCTTAGTGGTCGGTTCGGATTCACCCCTCCACTTT.

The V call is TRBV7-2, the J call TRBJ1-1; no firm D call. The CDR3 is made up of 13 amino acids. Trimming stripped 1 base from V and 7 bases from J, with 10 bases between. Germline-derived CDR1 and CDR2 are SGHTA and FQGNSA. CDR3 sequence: CASSLVGDIEAFF. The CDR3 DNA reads TGTGCCAGCAGCTTAGTAGGAGATATTGAAGCTTTCTTT.

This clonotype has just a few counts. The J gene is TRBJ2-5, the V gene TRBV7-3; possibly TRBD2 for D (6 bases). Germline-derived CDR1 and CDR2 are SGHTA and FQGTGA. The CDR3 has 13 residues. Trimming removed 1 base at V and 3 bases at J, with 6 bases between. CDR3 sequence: CASSLRREETQYF. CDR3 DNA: TGTGCCAGCAGCTTAAGGAGGGAAGAGACCCAGTACTTC. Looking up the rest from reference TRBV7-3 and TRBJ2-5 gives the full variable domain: GAGVSQTPSNKVTEKGKYVELRCDPISGHTALYWYRQSLGQGPEFLIYFQGTGAADDSGLPNDRFFAVRPEGSVSTLKIQRTERGDSAVYLCASSLRREETQYFGPGTRLLVL.

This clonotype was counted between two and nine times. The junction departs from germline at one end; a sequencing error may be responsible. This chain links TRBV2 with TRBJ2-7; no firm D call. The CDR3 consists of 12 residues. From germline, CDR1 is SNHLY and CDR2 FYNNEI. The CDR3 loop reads CASSEAGYGQYF. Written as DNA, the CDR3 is TGTGCCAGCAGTGAAGCGGGATACGGGCAGTACTTC.